Reported below is one T cell receptor beta chain. PCR was performed using 60 Vbeta and 13 Jbeta primers. Some clones are missing from TCRdb's copy, which holds only in-frame ones; the method was immunoSEQ multiplex PCR. The data show 150,000 to 200,000 clones, 80% to 85% seen once. The entry originates in a study of cytomegalovirus exposure and HLA in healthy donors. This CDR3 contains 16 residues. In germline, CDR1 is MGHRA, CDR2 YSYEKL. V lost 0 bases, J lost 3 bases, and 15 bases lay in between. The rearrangement joins TRBV4-1 to TRBJ2-7; tentatively, D is TRBD1 (7 bases). The TCR originated in a man aged 45-65 years in good health and CMV-seropositive. What was sequenced was PBMCs. CDR3 sequence reads: CASSQESRQGLYEQYF. CDR3 DNA: TGCGCCAGCAGCCAAGAGTCCCGACAGGGACTCTACGAGCAGTACTTC.